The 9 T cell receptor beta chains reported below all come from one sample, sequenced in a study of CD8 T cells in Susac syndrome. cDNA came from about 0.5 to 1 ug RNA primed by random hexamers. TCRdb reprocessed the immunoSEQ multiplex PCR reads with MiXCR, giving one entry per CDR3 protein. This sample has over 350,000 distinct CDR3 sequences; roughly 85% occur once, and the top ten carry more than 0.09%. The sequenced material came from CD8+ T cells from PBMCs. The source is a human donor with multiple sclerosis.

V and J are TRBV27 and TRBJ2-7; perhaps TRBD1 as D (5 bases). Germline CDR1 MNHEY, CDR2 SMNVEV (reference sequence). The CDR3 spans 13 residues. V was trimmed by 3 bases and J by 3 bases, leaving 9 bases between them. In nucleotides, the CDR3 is TGTGCCAGCAGTTTGACAGAAGGCTACGAGCAGTACTTC. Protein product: CASSLTEGYEQYF.

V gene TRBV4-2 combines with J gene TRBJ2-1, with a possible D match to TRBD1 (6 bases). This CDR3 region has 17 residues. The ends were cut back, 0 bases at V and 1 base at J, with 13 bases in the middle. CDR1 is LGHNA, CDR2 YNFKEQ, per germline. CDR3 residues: CASSQEEGEGSYNEQFF. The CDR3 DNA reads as TGTGCCAGCAGCCAAGAAGAGGGGGAAGGGTCCTACAATGAGCAGTTCTTC.

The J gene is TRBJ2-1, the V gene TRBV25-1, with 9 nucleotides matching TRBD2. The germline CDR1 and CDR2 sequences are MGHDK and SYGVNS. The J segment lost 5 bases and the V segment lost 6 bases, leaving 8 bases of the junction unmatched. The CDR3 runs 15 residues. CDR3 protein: CASRGAREGDNEQFF. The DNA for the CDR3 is TGTGCCAGCAGGGGGGCGCGGGAGGGGGACAATGAGCAGTTCTTC.

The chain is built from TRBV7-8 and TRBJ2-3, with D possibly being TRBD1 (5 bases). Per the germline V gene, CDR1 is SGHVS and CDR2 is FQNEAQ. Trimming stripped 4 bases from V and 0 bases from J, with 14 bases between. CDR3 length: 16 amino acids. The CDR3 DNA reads TGTGCCAGCAGCTCAGGCTTTAGGACAAGCACAGATACGCAGTATTTT. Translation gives CASSSGFRTSTDTQYF.

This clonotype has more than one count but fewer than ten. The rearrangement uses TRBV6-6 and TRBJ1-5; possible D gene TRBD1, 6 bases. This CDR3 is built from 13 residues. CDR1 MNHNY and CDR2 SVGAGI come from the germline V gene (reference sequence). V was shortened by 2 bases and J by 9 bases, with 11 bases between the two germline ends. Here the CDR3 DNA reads TGTGCCAGCAGTTACCCCGGACAGTCGCCCCAGCATTTT. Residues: CASSYPGQSPQHF.

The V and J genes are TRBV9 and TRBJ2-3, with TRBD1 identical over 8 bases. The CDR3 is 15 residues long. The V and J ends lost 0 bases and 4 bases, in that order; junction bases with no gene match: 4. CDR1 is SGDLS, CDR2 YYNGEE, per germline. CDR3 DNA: TGTGCCAGCAGCGTAGATCCAGGGGGCTCAGATACGCAGTATTTT. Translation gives CASSVDPGGSDTQYF.

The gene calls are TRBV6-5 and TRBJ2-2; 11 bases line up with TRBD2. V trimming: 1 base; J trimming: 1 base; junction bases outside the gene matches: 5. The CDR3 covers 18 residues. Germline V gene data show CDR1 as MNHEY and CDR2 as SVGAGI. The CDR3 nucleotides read TGTGCCAGCAGTTACTTCGCGGGGACTAGCGGGAACACCGGGGAGCTGTTTTTT. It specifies CASSYFAGTSGNTGELFF.

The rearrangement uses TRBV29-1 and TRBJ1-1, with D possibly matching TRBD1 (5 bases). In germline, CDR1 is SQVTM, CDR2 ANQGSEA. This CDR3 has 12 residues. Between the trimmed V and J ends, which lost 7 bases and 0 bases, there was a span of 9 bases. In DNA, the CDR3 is TGCAGCGGGTGGGGGTTGAACACTGAAGCTTTCTTT. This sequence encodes CSGWGLNTEAFF.

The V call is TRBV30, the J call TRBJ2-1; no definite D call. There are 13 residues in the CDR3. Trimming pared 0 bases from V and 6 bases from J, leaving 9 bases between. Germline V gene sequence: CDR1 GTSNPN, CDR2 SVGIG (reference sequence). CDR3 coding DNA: TGTGCCTGGAGTGTATCCCTGCCCAATGAGCAGTTCTTC. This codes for CAWSVSLPNEQFF.